What follows describes a single TCR beta chain. The source of the sample is a study of PD-L1 blockade in urothelial cancer. Study at large: Individuals in the cohort had been given 0 to 3 earlier chemotherapy regimens. Samples came from 3 weeks, at the second dose, and 6 weeks into treatment. Among blood samples, the median T cell count was roughly 150,000.

This sample's time point: pretreatment peripheral blood. The CDR3 has 17 residues. Per germline, CDR1 LGHNA and CDR2 YNFKEQ. Trimming cost V 4 bases and J 6 bases, with 23 bases left between them. Each PCR reaction had synthetic TCR analog templates spiked into it. TCRdb's table, derived via immunoSEQ multiplex PCR, lists solely in-frame clones and lacks some. Among about 45,000 clones listed, nearly 90% were seen once. The sequence was collected from a donor older than 35 with urothelial cancer. The gene calls are TRBV4-2 and TRBJ2-3; tentatively, D is TRBD1 (6 bases). The source was PBMCs, collected around atezolizumab (anti-PD-L1) treatment. CDR3 protein: CASSRTPEPSRGDTQYF. Here the CDR3 DNA reads TGTGCCAGCAGCCGCACTCCAGAACCATCGAGGGGGGATACGCAGTATTTT.